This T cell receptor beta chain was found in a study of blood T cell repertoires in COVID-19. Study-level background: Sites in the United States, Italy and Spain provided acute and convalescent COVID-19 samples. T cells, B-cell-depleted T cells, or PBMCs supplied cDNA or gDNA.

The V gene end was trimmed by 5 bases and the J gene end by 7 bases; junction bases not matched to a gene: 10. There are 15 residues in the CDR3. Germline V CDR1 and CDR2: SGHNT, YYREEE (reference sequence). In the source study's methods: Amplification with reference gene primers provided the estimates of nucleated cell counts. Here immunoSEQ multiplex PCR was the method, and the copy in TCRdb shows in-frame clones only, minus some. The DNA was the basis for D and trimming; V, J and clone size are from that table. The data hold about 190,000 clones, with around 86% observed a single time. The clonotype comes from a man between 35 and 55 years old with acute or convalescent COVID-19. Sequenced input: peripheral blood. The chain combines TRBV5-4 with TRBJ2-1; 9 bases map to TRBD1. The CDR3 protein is CASRRDRVSQNEQFF. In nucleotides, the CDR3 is TGTGCCAGCAGGAGGGACAGGGTGTCCCAAAATGAGCAGTTCTTC.